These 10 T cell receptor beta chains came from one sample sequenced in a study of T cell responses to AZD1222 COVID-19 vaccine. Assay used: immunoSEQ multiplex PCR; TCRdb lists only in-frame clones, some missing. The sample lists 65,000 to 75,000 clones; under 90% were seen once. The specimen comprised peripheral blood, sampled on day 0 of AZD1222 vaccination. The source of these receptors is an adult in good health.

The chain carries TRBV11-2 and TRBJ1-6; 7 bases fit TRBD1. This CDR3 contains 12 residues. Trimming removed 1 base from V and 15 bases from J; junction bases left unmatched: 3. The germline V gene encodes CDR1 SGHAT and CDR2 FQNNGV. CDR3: CASSLGTGLLHF. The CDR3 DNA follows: TGTGCCAGCAGCTTAGGGACAGGCCTCCTCCACTTT.

The CDR3 here is CASSTLPGQGNTIYF. The DNA of the CDR3 is TGTGCCAGCAGTACTCTTCCGGGACAGGGAAACACCATATATTTT. The rearrangement uses TRBV28 and TRBJ1-3, with TRBD1 matching over 7 bases. The J segment lost 4 bases and the V segment lost 5 bases, leaving 8 bases of the junction unmatched. Germline CDR1 MDHEN, CDR2 SYDVKM. CDR3 length: 15 amino acids.

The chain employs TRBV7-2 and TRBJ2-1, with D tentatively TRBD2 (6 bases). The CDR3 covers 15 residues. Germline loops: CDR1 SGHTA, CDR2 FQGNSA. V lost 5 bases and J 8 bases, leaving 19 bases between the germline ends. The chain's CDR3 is CASSPVGGRLDEQFF. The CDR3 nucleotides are TGTGCCAGCAGCCCCGTGGGGGGTCGCCTAGATGAGCAGTTCTTC. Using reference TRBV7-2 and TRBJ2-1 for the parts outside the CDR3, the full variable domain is GAGVSQSPSNKVTEKGKDVELRCDPISGHTALYWYRQSLGQGLEFLIYFQGNSAPDKSGLPSDRFSAERTGGSVSTLTIQRTQQEDSAVYLCASSPVGGRLDEQFFGPGTRLTVL.

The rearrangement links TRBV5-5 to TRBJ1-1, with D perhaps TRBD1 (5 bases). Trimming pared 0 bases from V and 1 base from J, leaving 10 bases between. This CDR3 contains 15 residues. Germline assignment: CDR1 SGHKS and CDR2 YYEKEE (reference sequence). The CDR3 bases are TGTGCCAGCAGCTTGGAGCCAGGGTGGAACACTGAAGCTTTCTTT. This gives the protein CASSLEPGWNTEAFF.

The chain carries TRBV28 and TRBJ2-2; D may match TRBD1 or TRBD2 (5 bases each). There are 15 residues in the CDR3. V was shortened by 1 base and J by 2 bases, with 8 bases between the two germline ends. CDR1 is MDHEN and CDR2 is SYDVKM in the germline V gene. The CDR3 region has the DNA TGTGCCAGCAGTTTATTGGGGGAAAACACCGGGGAGCTGTTTTTT. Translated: CASSLLGENTGELFF.

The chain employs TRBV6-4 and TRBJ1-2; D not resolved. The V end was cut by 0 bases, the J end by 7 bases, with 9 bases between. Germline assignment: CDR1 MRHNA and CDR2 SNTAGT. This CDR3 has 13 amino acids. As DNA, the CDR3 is TGTGCCAGCAGTGACTCGGAGTCCAGTGGCTACACCTTC. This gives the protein CASSDSESSGYTF.

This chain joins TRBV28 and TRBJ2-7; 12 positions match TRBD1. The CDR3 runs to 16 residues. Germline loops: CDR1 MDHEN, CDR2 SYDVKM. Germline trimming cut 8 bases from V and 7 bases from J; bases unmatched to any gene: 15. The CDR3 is CASLPPAGTGGREQYF. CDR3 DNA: TGTGCCAGCCTCCCCCCCGCCGGGACAGGGGGCCGAGAGCAGTACTTC.

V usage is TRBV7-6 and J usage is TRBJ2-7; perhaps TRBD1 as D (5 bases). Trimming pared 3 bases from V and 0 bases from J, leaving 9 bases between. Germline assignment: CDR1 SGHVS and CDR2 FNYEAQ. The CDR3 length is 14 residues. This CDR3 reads CASSFRQNSYEQYF. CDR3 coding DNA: TGTGCCAGCAGCTTTAGACAGAACTCCTACGAGCAGTACTTC.

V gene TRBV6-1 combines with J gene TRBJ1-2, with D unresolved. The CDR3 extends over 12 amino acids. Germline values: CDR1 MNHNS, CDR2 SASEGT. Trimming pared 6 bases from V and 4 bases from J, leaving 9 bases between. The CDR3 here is CASSSDTYGYTF. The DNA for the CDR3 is TGTGCCAGCAGCTCCGACACCTATGGCTACACCTTC.

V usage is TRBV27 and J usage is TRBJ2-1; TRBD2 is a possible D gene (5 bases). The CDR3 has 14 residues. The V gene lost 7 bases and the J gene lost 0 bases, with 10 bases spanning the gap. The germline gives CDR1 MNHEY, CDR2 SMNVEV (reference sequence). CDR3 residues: CASKEDSSYNEQFF. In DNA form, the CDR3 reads TGTGCCAGCAAAGAGGACTCCTCCTACAATGAGCAGTTCTTC.